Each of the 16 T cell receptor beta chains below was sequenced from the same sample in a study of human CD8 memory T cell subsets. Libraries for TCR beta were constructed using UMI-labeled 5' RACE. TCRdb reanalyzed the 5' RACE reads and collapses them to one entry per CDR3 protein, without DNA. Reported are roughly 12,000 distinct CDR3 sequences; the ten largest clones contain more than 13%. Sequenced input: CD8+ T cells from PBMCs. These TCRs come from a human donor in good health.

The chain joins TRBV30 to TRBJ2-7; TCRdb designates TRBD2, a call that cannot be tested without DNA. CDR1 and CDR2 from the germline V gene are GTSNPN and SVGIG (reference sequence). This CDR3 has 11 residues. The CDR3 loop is CAWASPYEQYF.

CDR3 loop: CASSPDRATYEQYF. The chain has TRBV7-9 and TRBJ2-7; TCRdb gives TRBD1 as the D gene, but with no DNA this cannot be confirmed. The CDR3 sequence is 14 residues long. Germline CDR1 reads SEHNR; CDR2 reads FQNEAQ (reference sequence).

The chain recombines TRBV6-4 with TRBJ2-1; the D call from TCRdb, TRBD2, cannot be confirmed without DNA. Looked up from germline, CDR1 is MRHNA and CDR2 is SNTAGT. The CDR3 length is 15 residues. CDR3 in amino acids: CASSELAGGHNEQFF.

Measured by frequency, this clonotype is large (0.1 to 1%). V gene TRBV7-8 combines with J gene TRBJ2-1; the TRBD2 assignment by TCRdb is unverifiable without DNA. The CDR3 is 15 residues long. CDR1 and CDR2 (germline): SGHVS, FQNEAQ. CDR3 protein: CASSSGLVNDDEQFF.

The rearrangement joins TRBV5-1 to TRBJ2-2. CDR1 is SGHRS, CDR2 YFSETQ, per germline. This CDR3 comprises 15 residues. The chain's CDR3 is CASSLGGLNTGELFF.

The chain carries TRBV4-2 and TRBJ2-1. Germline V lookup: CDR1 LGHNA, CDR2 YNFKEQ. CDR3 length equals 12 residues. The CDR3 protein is CASSPYTHEQFF.

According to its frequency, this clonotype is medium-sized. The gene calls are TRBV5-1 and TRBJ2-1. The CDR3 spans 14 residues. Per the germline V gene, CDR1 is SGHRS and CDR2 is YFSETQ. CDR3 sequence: CASSLGFDSNEQFF.

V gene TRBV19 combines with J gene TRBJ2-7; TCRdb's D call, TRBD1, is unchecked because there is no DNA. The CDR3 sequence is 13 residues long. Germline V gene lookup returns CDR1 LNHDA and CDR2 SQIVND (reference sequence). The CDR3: CASTGGSGYEQYF. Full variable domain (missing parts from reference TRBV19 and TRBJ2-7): DGGITQSPKYLFRKEGQNVTLSCEQNLNHDAMYWYRQDPGQGLRLIYYSQIVNDFQKGDIAEGYSVSREKKESFPLTVTSAQKNPTAFYLCASTGGSGYEQYFGPGTRLTVT.

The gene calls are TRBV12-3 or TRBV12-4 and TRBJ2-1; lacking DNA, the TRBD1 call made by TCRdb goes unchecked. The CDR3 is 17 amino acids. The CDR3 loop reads CASSLEAPGWGYNEQFF.

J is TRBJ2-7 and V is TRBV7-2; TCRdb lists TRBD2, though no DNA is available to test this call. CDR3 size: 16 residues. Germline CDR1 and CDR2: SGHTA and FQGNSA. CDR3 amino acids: CASSLGRVAGHYEQYF.

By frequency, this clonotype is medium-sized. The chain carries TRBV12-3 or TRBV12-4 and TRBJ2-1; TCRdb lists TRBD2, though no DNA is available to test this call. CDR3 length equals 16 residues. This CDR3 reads CASSPTLAGANNEQFF.

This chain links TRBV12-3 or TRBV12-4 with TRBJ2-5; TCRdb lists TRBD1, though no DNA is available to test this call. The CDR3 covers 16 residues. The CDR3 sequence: CASSLGDRVEEETQYF.

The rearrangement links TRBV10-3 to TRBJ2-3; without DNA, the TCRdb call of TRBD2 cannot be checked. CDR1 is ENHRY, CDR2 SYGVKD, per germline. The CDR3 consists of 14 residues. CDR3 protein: CVTGPSGSSDTQYF.

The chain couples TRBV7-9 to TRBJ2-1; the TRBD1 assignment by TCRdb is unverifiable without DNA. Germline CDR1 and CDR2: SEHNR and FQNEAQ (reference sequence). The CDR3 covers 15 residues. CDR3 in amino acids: CASSSRQGSYNEQFF. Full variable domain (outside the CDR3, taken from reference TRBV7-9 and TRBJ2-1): DTGVSQNPRHKITKRGQNVTFRCDPISEHNRLYWYRQTLGQGPEFLTYFQNEAQLEKSRLLSDRFSAERPKGSFSTLEIQRTEQGDSAMYLCASSSRQGSYNEQFFGPGTRLTVL.

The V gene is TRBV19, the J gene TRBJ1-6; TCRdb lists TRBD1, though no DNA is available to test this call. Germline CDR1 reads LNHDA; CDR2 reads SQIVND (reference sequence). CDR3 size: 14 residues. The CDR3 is CASSLNREGSPLHF.

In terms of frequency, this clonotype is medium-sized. The CDR3 here is CASSYVMGDSNQPQHF. The gene calls are TRBV6-2 or TRBV6-3 and TRBJ1-5; TCRdb's D gene call, TRBD1, goes unchecked for lack of DNA. The CDR3 sequence is 16 residues long. CDR1 and CDR2 from the germline V gene are MNHEY and SVGEGT.